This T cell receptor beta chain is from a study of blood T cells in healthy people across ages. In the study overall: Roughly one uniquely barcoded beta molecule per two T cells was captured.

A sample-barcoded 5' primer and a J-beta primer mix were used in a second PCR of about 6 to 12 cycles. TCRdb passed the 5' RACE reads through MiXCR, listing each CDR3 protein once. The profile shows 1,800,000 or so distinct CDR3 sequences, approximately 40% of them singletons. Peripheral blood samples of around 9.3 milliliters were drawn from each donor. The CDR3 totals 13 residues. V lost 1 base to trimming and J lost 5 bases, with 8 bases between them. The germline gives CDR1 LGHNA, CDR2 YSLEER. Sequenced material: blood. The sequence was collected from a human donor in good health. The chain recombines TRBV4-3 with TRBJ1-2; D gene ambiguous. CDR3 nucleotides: TGCGCCAGCAGCCAAGGAGGACCATATGGCTACACCTTC. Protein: CASSQGGPYGYTF.